The clone carrying this T cell receptor beta chain has a handful of counts. Its antigen is not known. It was with 60 Vbeta and 13 Jbeta primers that the PCR ran. Clones were read by immunoSEQ multiplex PCR, and TCRdb kept only the in-frame ones, dropping some. This sample carries about 130,000 clones, around 67% of them seen once, and the ten largest clones take around 2.1%. The sample belongs to a study of cytomegalovirus exposure and HLA in healthy donors. Across the whole study: In an early release, HLA-typed donors contributed some 82 million unique TCR sequences. Study observations and caveats: Presence/absence analyses treated sequencing depth as roughly uniform across donors. In vitro testing confirmed a few CMV-associated chains as specific for CMV antigens.

The CDR3 spans 12 residues. Germline V gives CDR1 SQVTM, CDR2 ANQGSEA. V was pared by 6 bases and J by 2 bases, with 11 bases between. The source material was PBMCs. The chain combines TRBV29-1 with TRBJ2-7; a possible D gene is TRBD2 (7 bases). The source of this sequence is a woman aged 40 to 49 in good health and CMV-seropositive. In nucleotides, the CDR3 is TGCAGCGTGCCGGGGGGCACCTACGAGCAGTACTTC. Translating it yields CSVPGGTYEQYF.